Below, 20 T cell receptor beta chains from the same sample are listed, as sequenced in a study of cytomegalovirus exposure and HLA in healthy donors. Primers: 60 Vbeta forward and 13 Jbeta reverse. Using immunoSEQ multiplex PCR, the repertoire was profiled, and TCRdb retains in-frame clones only, with some absent. The profile shows 25,000 to 30,000 clones, roughly 60% of them singletons. Material for sequencing was PBMCs. The receptors were gathered from a male donor in good health and CMV-seropositive.

This chain joins TRBV2 and TRBJ2-1, with D unclear. This CDR3 is built from 14 residues. Germline CDR1 reads SNHLY; CDR2 reads FYNNEI. V shed 2 bases and J shed 8 bases, with 13 bases lying between them. CDR3 in DNA: TGTGCCAGCAGTGAACTAGTAATGTTCTATGAGCAGTTCTTC. It codes for CASSELVMFYEQFF.

The chain is built from TRBV5-1 and TRBJ2-5, with D possibly being TRBD1 (5 bases). This CDR3 spans 15 amino acids. The V end lost 0 bases, the J end lost 5 bases, and 14 bases lay between the germline ends. Germline V lookup: CDR1 SGHRS, CDR2 YFSETQ. CDR3 protein: CASSLGSGPVETQYF. The CDR3 DNA follows: TGCGCCAGCAGCTTGGGCTCAGGGCCCGTTGAGACCCAGTACTTC.

The V and J genes are TRBV5-4 and TRBJ2-5, with 10 bases matching TRBD1. The V gene end was trimmed by 5 bases and the J gene end by 1 base; junction bases not matched to a gene: 5. Germline-derived CDR1 and CDR2 are SGHNT and YYREEE (reference sequence). The CDR3 contains 15 residues. The CDR3 region is CASSMGQGSQETQYF. CDR3 DNA sequence: TGTGCCAGCAGTATGGGACAGGGGAGCCAAGAGACCCAGTACTTC. Combining the CDR3 with reference TRBV5-4 and TRBJ2-5 gives the whole variable domain ETGVTQSPTHLIKTRGQQVTLRCSSQSGHNTVSWYQQALGQGPQFIFQYYREEENGRGNFPPRFSGLQFPNYSSELNVNALELDDSALYLCASSMGQGSQETQYFGPGTRLLVL.

V and J are TRBV6-1 and TRBJ1-1; D remains ambiguous. The CDR3 runs 14 residues. Per germline, CDR1 MNHNS and CDR2 SASEGT. The V and J ends lost 1 base and 4 bases respectively, with 10 bases between them. This chain's CDR3 is CASSEEAQVTEAFF. In DNA, the CDR3 is TGTGCCAGCAGTGAAGAGGCGCAGGTCACTGAAGCTTTCTTT.

V gene TRBV30 combines with J gene TRBJ1-2; tentative D call: TRBD1 (5 bases). Germline-derived CDR1 and CDR2 are GTSNPN and SVGIG (reference sequence). Trimming cost V 1 base and J 8 bases, with 20 bases left between them. The CDR3 is 15 amino acids. CDR3 amino acids: CAWSGILLGGGGYTF. The DNA of the CDR3 is TGTGCCTGGAGTGGGATATTACTGGGGGGGGGAGGCTACACCTTC.

This clone turned up a few times. The chain couples TRBV9 to TRBJ1-1; D is unclear. CDR1 and CDR2 from the germline V gene are SGDLS and YYNGEE. The CDR3 length is 16 residues. V was cut by 3 bases and J by 1 base, with 16 bases left in between. This chain's CDR3 is CASSASVGQRNTEAFF. The CDR3 DNA sequence: TGTGCCAGCAGCGCATCAGTGGGCCAGAGGAACACTGAAGCTTTCTTT.

The CDR3 sequence is CASSDSGGGNEQFF. For the CDR3, the DNA is TGTGCCAGCAGTGATAGCGGGGGAGGGAATGAGCAGTTCTTC. The chain combines TRBV2 with TRBJ2-1; 9 bases agree with TRBD2. CDR3 length: 14 residues. The germline gives CDR1 SNHLY, CDR2 FYNNEI. J gave up 7 bases and V 3 bases, and 4 bases lay outside the gene matches.

In DNA form, the CDR3 reads TGTGCCTGGAGTTTCCCCGGGACTAGCGGGACGGTAAAGCAGTTCTTC. Translating it yields CAWSFPGTSGTVKQFF. The chain is built from TRBV30 and TRBJ2-1, with TRBD2 identical over 13 bases. In germline, CDR1 is GTSNPN, CDR2 SVGIG (reference sequence). This CDR3 is built from 16 residues. J gave up 11 bases and V 2 bases, and 12 bases lay outside the gene matches.

The rearrangement links TRBV19 to TRBJ2-7, with a possible D match to TRBD1 (6 bases). The V end lost 6 bases, the J end lost 9 bases, and 21 bases lay between the germline ends. Germline V lookup: CDR1 LNHDA, CDR2 SQIVND (reference sequence). CDR3 size: 14 residues. CDR3 sequence (DNA): TGTGCCAGTAGCCGGACAGCCCAGGAGAAGGGGCAGTACTTC. It codes for CASSRTAQEKGQYF. Based on the CDR3 plus reference TRBV19 and TRBJ2-7, the full variable domain is DGGITQSPKYLFRKEGQNVTLSCEQNLNHDAMYWYRQDPGQGLRLIYYSQIVNDFQKGDIAEGYSVSREKKESFPLTVTSAQKNPTAFYLCASSRTAQEKGQYFGPGTRLTVT.

This chain uses TRBV4-1 with TRBJ1-4; no definite D call. This CDR3 region has 16 residues. V shed 1 base and J shed 5 bases, with 14 bases lying between them. CDR1 is MGHRA and CDR2 is YSYEKL in the germline V gene. Here the CDR3 reads CASSQGRPGGNEKLFF. In nucleotides, the CDR3 is TGCGCCAGCAGCCAAGGGCGGCCGGGCGGGAATGAAAAACTGTTTTTT.

This clone was picked up one time. The chain carries TRBV6-6 and TRBJ2-7; TRBD1 is a possible D gene (7 bases). CDR1 and CDR2 (germline): MNHNY, SVGAGI (reference sequence). V lost 8 bases and J lost 5, with 10 bases in between. The CDR3 spans 11 residues. The CDR3 loop reads CASQGGDEQYF. The CDR3 DNA is TGTGCCAGCCAGGGGGGCGACGAGCAGTACTTC.

This CDR3 is CASSPVAHNNSPLHF. The CDR3 bases are TGTGCCAGCAGTCCGGTAGCGCACAATAATTCACCCCTCCACTTT. This sequence joins TRBV27 and TRBJ1-6; no firm D call. This CDR3 contains 15 residues. V lost 5 bases to trimming and J lost 5 bases, with 13 bases between them. Germline V gives CDR1 MNHEY, CDR2 SMNVEV (reference sequence).

The chain is built from TRBV5-6 and TRBJ1-4; D is perhaps TRBD1 (5 bases). Germline values: CDR1 SGHDT, CDR2 YYEEEE. V was trimmed by 7 bases and J by 6 bases, leaving 22 bases between them. There are 16 residues in the CDR3. CDR3 DNA: TGTGCCAGCGGGGAGGCCGGGGCAGGTACAGATGAAAAACTGTTTTTT. Translating it yields CASGEAGAGTDEKLFF.

The genes are TRBV28 and TRBJ2-1; 9 positions agree with TRBD1. The CDR3 has 14 residues. Germline CDR1 MDHEN, CDR2 SYDVKM. The ends lost 4 bases at V and 7 bases at J; junction bases unmatched: 5. CDR3 amino acids: CASSSPGTGNEQFF. CDR3 nucleotides: TGTGCCAGCAGTTCCCCCGGGACAGGGAATGAGCAGTTCTTC.

The gene calls are TRBV5-1 and TRBJ2-3, with 15 bases that match TRBD2. Germline V gene sequence: CDR1 SGHRS, CDR2 YFSETQ. This CDR3 has 19 residues. Trimming removed 4 bases from V and 2 bases from J; junction bases left unmatched: 11. In DNA form, the CDR3 reads TGCGCCAGCAGCACGAGCACAGGACTAGCGGGAGGGCCCACAGATACGCAGTATTTT. Translating gives CASSTSTGLAGGPTDTQYF.

This clone has ten or more counts. This sequence joins TRBV6-1 and TRBJ1-2; 12 nucleotides agree with TRBD1. Germline loops: CDR1 MNHNS, CDR2 SASEGT. The CDR3 consists of 15 residues. V lost 8 bases to trimming and J lost 7 bases; unmatched junction nucleotides: 11. The CDR3 DNA reads TGTGCCAGCGCCTTGGGGGGACAGGGGGCTGTTGGCTACACCTTC. This codes for CASALGGQGAVGYTF.

Only a few counts were recorded for this clone. The rearrangement uses TRBV5-6 and TRBJ2-3, with a possible D match to TRBD2 (6 bases). This CDR3 comprises 15 residues. The germline V and J ends were trimmed by 0 bases and 4 bases, with 12 bases remaining between them. The V gene's germline CDR1 is SGHDT and CDR2 YYEEEE. This chain's CDR3 is CASSLGGDLADTQYF. CDR3 in DNA: TGTGCCAGCAGCTTGGGGGGGGACCTGGCAGATACGCAGTATTTT.

The CDR3: CASSSYKNTEAFF. Written as DNA, the CDR3 is TGTGCCAGCAGCTCTTACAAGAACACTGAAGCTTTCTTT. V is TRBV13 and J is TRBJ1-1; D is unclear. The CDR3 totals 13 residues. The germline V and J ends were trimmed by 4 bases and 1 base, with 7 bases remaining between them. The germline V gene has CDR1 PRHDT and CDR2 FYEKMQ (reference sequence).

The CDR3 DNA sequence: TGTGCCAGCTCGTCTAGCGGTCACGAGCAGTACTTC. It specifies CASSSSGHEQYF. This chain uses TRBV18 with TRBJ2-7; 7 nucleotides match TRBD2. The CDR3 has 12 residues. Looked up from germline, CDR1 is KGHSH and CDR2 is LQKENI. Trimming removed 6 bases from V and 5 bases from J; junction bases left unmatched: 4.

The V and J genes are TRBV6-6 and TRBJ1-3; D possibly corresponds to TRBD1 (6 bases). Per germline, CDR1 MNHNY and CDR2 SVGAGI (reference sequence). This CDR3 is 13 amino acids long. The ends were cut back, 5 bases at V and 8 bases at J, with 13 bases in the middle. The CDR3: CASSPGQIYTIYF. The CDR3 DNA reads TGTGCCAGCAGTCCCGGACAGATTTACACCATATATTTT.